A single sample gave rise to the 7 T cell receptor beta chains below, sequenced in a study of blood T cell repertoires in COVID-19. Clones were sequenced by immunoSEQ multiplex PCR, and TCRdb holds only the in-frame ones, with some missing. The table records roughly 220,000 clones, over 75% of them present only once. Sequenced material: PBMCs or T cells enriched from blood (not recorded which). The receptors shown here come from a man aged 25 to 40 with acute COVID-19.

V and J are TRBV7-9 and TRBJ1-4; no clear D gene. Germline V gene lookup returns CDR1 SEHNR and CDR2 FQNEAQ (reference sequence). This CDR3 has 12 amino acids. V dropped 0 bases and J dropped 8 bases, with 4 bases sitting between them. Here the CDR3 reads CASSLAAEKLFF. The CDR3 DNA reads as TGTGCCAGCAGCTTAGCGGCCGAAAAACTGTTTTTT.

The sample holds one count of this clone. J is TRBJ2-3 and V is TRBV27; 11 nucleotides line up with TRBD2. V shed 3 bases and J 1 base; nucleotides not matched to a gene: 6. Germline V CDR1 and CDR2: MNHEY, SMNVEV (reference sequence). The CDR3 consists of 17 residues. CDR3 in DNA: TGTGCCAGCAGTTTGTCCCCACTAGCGGGGGGCACAGATACGCAGTATTTT. This sequence encodes CASSLSPLAGGTDTQYF.

The chain uses TRBV9 and TRBJ2-7, with 10 bases lining up with TRBD1. The CDR3 length is 15 residues. Germline-derived CDR1 and CDR2 are SGDLS and YYNGEE. V gave up 1 base and J gave up 4 bases; unmatched junction bases: 5. The CDR3 region has the DNA TGTGCCAGCAGCGTATCGGGACAGGGGATGTACGAGCAGTACTTC. Encoded protein: CASSVSGQGMYEQYF.

The chain has TRBV19 and TRBJ1-5, with TRBD1 matching 11 bases. With V trimmed by 7 bases and J by 4 bases, 9 bases remained unmatched. CDR3 length: 16 amino acids. Germline V lookup: CDR1 LNHDA, CDR2 SQIVND (reference sequence). This CDR3 reads CASTGSGQGVNQPQHF. The CDR3 DNA follows: TGTGCCAGTACCGGATCGGGACAGGGGGTTAATCAGCCCCAGCATTTT.

V gene TRBV7-7 combines with J gene TRBJ2-3, with a possible D match to TRBD2 (9 bases). The CDR3 loop spans 16 amino acids. V was clipped by 5 bases and J by 6 bases, with 21 bases between them. The germline CDR1 and CDR2 sequences are SSHAT and FNYEAQ (reference sequence). This CDR3 reads CASSQGAGGPLDTQYF. The CDR3 bases are TGTGCCAGCAGCCAGGGGGCGGGGGGGCCTCTGGATACGCAGTATTTT. Full variable domain (outside the CDR3, taken from reference TRBV7-7 and TRBJ2-3): GAGVSQSPRYKVTKRGQDVTLRCDPISSHATLYWYQQALGQGPEFLTYFNYEAQPDKSGLPSDRFSAERPEGSISTLTIQRTEQRDSAMYRCASSQGAGGPLDTQYFGPGTRLTVL.

This chain uses TRBV5-6 with TRBJ1-5, with 8 bases fitting TRBD1. Germline trimming cut 3 bases from V and 0 bases from J; bases unmatched to any gene: 8. The CDR3 is 17 amino acids. Germline V lookup: CDR1 SGHDT, CDR2 YYEEEE. CDR3 nucleotides: TGTGCCAGCAGCTACAGGACAGGGAAGGGTAGCAATCAGCCCCAGCATTTT. Translated, it gives CASSYRTGKGSNQPQHF. The whole variable domain, remainder taken from reference TRBV5-6 and TRBJ1-5, is DAGVTQSPTHLIKTRGQQVTLRCSPKSGHDTVSWYQQALGQGPQFIFQYYEEEERQRGNFPDRFSGHQFPNYSSELNVNALLLGDSALYLCASSYRTGKGSNQPQHFGDGTRLSIL.

The chain combines TRBV5-5 with TRBJ2-1; D is unresolved. The CDR3 loop spans 15 amino acids. The germline V gene encodes CDR1 SGHKS and CDR2 YYEKEE (reference sequence). V lost 4 bases and J 4 bases, leaving 15 bases between the germline ends. This chain's CDR3 is CASSLGHSPYNEQFF. DNA of the CDR3: TGTGCCAGCAGCCTCGGTCATTCCCCATACAATGAGCAGTTCTTC.